Sequencing of this T cell receptor (beta chain) was carried out in a study of T cells in Graves' hyperthyroidism and ophthalmopathy. The CDR3 runs 15 residues. Germline V gives CDR1 MDHEN, CDR2 SYDVKM. V was cut by 3 bases and J by 0 bases, with 9 bases left in between. TCR beta CDR3 region amplification was performed from RNA transcripts. TCR CDR3 regions were first amplified by RT-PCR with HTBI primers. TCRdb called the multiplex PCR reads again in MiXCR, with one record for every CDR3 protein. Here the sample spans more than 500,000 distinct CDR3 sequences, 40% to 55% being singletons. Study-wide points: Patients with ophthalmopathy were separated from those with stable hyperthyroidism by a 13 V-J model.

Only a few counts were recorded for this clonotype. The antigen remains unidentified. The chain has TRBV28 and TRBJ1-5; D perhaps matches TRBD1 (5 bases). Specimen: peripheral blood or thyroid tissue (not recorded which). The receptor was derived from an adult woman with Graves' disease, either hyperthyroidism or ophthalmopathy (not recorded which). Here the CDR3 DNA reads TGTGCCAGCAGTTTCAGGGCAAATAGCAATCAGCCCCAGCATTTT. Its translation is CASSFRANSNQPQHF.